These T cell receptor beta chains were read from a single sample in a study of blood T cell repertoires in COVID-19. The method was immunoSEQ multiplex PCR; TCRdb's version includes in-frame clones alone and lacks a portion of them. The sample has 70,000 or so clones, around 79% seen once; the top ten hold 35%. Material for sequencing was peripheral blood. The source is a woman in her 70s with acute or convalescent COVID-19. CDR3s include the opening cysteine and the closing phenylalanine or tryptophan. A D gene is named only where the DNA matches it firmly. The listing skips clone size in some rows; elsewhere it reads once, few, many or a size class.

TRBJ1-4 TRBD1 TRBV19 - CASSSKGASGEKLFF TGTGCCAGTAGTTCAAAGGGGGCGTCGGGAGAAAAACTGTTTTTT
TRBJ2-1 TRBD1 TRBV29-1 - CSVEKGQGNEQFF TGCAGCGTTGAAAAGGGACAGGGGAATGAGCAGTTCTTC
TRBJ2-7 TRBD1 TRBV5-1 - CASSNTGGAPHEQYF TGCGCCAGCAGCAACACAGGGGGCGCCCCCCACGAGCAGTACTTC
TRBJ2-7 - TRBV5-1 - CASSLLGDYEQYF TGCGCCAGCAGCTTATTAGGGGATTACGAGCAGTACTTC
TRBJ1-1 - TRBV5-1 - CASSSQGLMNTEAFF TGCGCCAGCAGCTCACAGGGCCTCATGAACACTGAAGCTTTCTTT
TRBJ2-1 TRBD2 TRBV5-4 - CASSPGAAGGLGEQFF TGTGCCAGCAGCCCAGGCGCGGCGGGGGGCCTCGGTGAGCAGTTCTTC
TRBJ1-2 TRBD1 TRBV6-2/TRBV6-3 - CASSDRGGMDGYTF TGTGCCAGCAGTGATAGAGGGGGCATGGATGGCTACACCTTC
TRBJ2-3 TRBD2 TRBV28 - CASSPRTIGTSGRRGGGTQYF TGTGCCAGCAGTCCGCGAACGATTGGGACTAGCGGGAGGAGGGGGGGTGGTACGCAGTATTTT
TRBJ1-2 TRBD1 TRBV5-6 - CASSSLDRAGSGYTF TGTGCCAGCAGCTCCCTTGACAGGGCAGGTTCGGGCTACACCTTC
TRBJ2-2 TRBD2 TRBV7-8 - CASSLGLAGGWNTGELFF TGTGCCAGCAGCCTGGGACTAGCGGGAGGCTGGAACACCGGGGAGCTGTTTTTT
TRBJ1-2 - TRBV5-4 - CASSPRPSDGYTF TGTGCCAGCAGCCCCCGCCCCTCGGATGGCTACACCTTC
TRBJ1-2 TRBD1 TRBV6-5 once CASSYTTGAGYGYTF TGTGCCAGCAGTTACACCACAGGGGCCGGCTATGGCTACACCTTC
TRBJ2-2 - TRBV19 few CASRGRVNTGELFF TGTGCCAGTAGGGGCAGAGTAAACACCGGGGAGCTGTTTTTT
TRBJ2-1 - TRBV19 - CASSLLAGPNEQFF TGTGCCAGTAGCCTTCTTGCGGGGCCCAATGAGCAGTTCTTC
TRBJ1-3 - TRBV14 - CASSQLQASGNTIYF TGTGCCAGCAGCCAATTACAGGCGTCTGGAAACACCATATATTTT
TRBJ2-4 TRBD1 TRBV4-1 - CASSQDKGAFGLAKNIQYF TGCGCCAGCAGCCAAGACAAGGGGGCTTTCGGACTAGCCAAAAACATTCAGTACTTC
TRBJ2-7 - TRBV10-3 few CAISESQGSSYEQYF TGTGCCATCAGTGAGTCTCAGGGAAGCTCCTACGAGCAGTACTTC
TRBJ1-5 - TRBV19 - CASSLEGRGNQPQHF TGTGCCAGCTCCCTAGAAGGCAGGGGCAATCAGCCCCAGCATTTT
TRBJ1-2 - TRBV27 - CASSLNQAFGSGYTF TGTGCCAGCAGTTTAAACCAGGCTTTTGGGTCTGGCTACACCTTC
TRBJ1-1 TRBD1 TRBV28 - CASRTPGGYPEAFF TGTGCCAGCAGGACCCCAGGGGGCTACCCTGAAGCTTTCTTT
TRBJ2-7 TRBD2 TRBV14 few CASSQDPRRAGGNEQYF TGTGCCAGCAGCCAAGATCCTAGAAGAGCGGGAGGGAACGAGCAGTACTTC
TRBJ2-2 - TRBV27 - CASRGRQSGELFF TGTGCCAGCAGGGGGCGACAGTCCGGGGAGCTGTTTTTT
TRBJ2-1 TRBD2 TRBV4-3 - CASSLERENYNEQFF TGCGCCAGCAGCCTCGAGCGGGAGAACTACAATGAGCAGTTCTTC
TRBJ1-2 TRBD1 TRBV4-2 - CASSRPQTGGGHGYTF TGTGCCAGCAGCAGACCTCAGACAGGGGGAGGACATGGCTACACCTTC
TRBJ2-3 TRBD2 TRBV3-1/TRBV3-2 - CASSQGLAGEDTQYF TGTGCCAGCAGCCAAGGACTAGCGGGAGAAGATACGCAGTATTTT
TRBJ2-2 TRBD2 TRBV7-2 - CASSLILLAETTGELFF TGTGCCAGCAGCTTAATCTTACTAGCGGAGACCACCGGGGAGCTGTTTTTT
TRBJ2-7 - TRBV14 once CASSQDLYSYPYEQYF TGTGCCAGCAGCCAAGATTTGTACAGCTACCCTTACGAGCAGTACTTC
TRBJ1-5 TRBD1 TRBV27 - CASSFSPPGQGAISNQPQHF TGTGCCAGCAGTTTTTCGCCACCGGGACAGGGGGCGATTAGCAATCAGCCCCAGCATTTT
TRBJ2-3 - TRBV14 - CASSQLPATAFRQYF TGTGCCAGCAGCCAACTTCCCGCGACAGCATTTAGGCAGTATTTT
TRBJ2-2 TRBD1 TRBV28 - CASSPGTDTGELFF TGTGCCAGCAGTCCTGGGACAGACACCGGGGAGCTGTTTTTT
TRBJ2-3 - TRBV20-1 - CSASPIRGNTDTQYF TGCAGTGCTAGTCCCATACGGGGAAACACAGATACGCAGTATTTT
TRBJ1-4 - TRBV24-1 - CAEPPGTNEKLFF TGTGCCGAGCCCCCAGGGACTAATGAAAAACTGTTTTTT
TRBJ2-7 - TRBV12-3/TRBV12-4 once CASSLSVSYEQYF TGTGCCAGCAGTTTGTCGGTGTCCTACGAGCAGTACTTC
TRBJ2-7 - TRBV7-8 many CASSPRGTYSSYEQYF TGTGCCAGCAGCCCCCGGGGTACATATAGCTCCTACGAGCAGTACTTC
TRBJ2-1 - TRBV18 - CASSPLLRGNNEQFF TGTGCCAGCTCACCCCTGTTGCGGGGCAACAATGAGCAGTTCTTC
TRBJ2-7 - TRBV10-3 - CAITGSVTGEQYF TGTGCCATAACTGGGTCCGTGACGGGGGAGCAGTACTTC
TRBJ2-1 TRBD2 TRBV2 few CASSAGAGGLGEQFF TGTGCCAGCTCGGCGGGAGCGGGAGGGCTAGGTGAGCAGTTCTTC
TRBJ1-2 TRBD1 TRBV24-1 - CATSDPDRYSGYTF TGTGCCACCAGTGACCCGGACAGGTACTCTGGCTACACCTTC
TRBJ1-6 TRBD1 TRBV7-9 once CASSSSGQGNSPLHF TGTGCCAGCAGCTCCTCGGGACAGGGAAATTCACCCCTCCACTTT
TRBJ1-1 TRBD1 TRBV7-2 - CASSKDRVNTEAFF TGTGCCAGCAGCAAAGACAGGGTGAACACTGAAGCTTTCTTT
TRBJ2-1 - TRBV5-1 - CASSPEGLDYNEQFF TGCGCCAGCAGCCCGGAGGGACTGGATTACAATGAGCAGTTCTTC
TRBJ2-7 TRBD1 TRBV27 - CASSLSYRTGGFYEQYF TGTGCCAGCAGTTTATCTTACCGGACAGGGGGCTTCTACGAGCAGTACTTC
TRBJ1-1 - TRBV6-2/TRBV6-3 once CASSYGGQFNTEAFF TGTGCCAGCAGTTACGGCGGACAGTTCAACACTGAAGCTTTCTTT
TRBJ1-5 - TRBV7-9 - CASSFSGEGQPQHF TGTGCCAGCAGCTTTTCAGGGGAAGGTCAGCCCCAGCATTTT
TRBJ2-7 - TRBV28 few CASSFRGGRHEQYF TGTGCCAGCAGTTTCCGTGGCGGGCGACACGAGCAGTACTTC
TRBJ1-2 - TRBV3-1/TRBV3-2 - CASSQETGSRMGYTF TGTGCCAGCAGCCAAGAGACAGGATCCCGGATGGGCTACACCTTC
TRBJ2-3 - TRBV7-2 - CASSRLERDTQYF TGTGCCAGCAGCCGACTCGAGAGAGATACGCAGTATTTT
TRBJ2-3 TRBD2 TRBV27 - CASGSSGSGTQYF TGTGCCAGCGGATCTAGCGGGAGTGGCACGCAGTATTTT
TRBJ1-2 - TRBV29-1 - CSVARGLNYGYTF TGCAGCGTCGCCAGGGGATTGAACTATGGCTACACCTTC
TRBJ2-3 TRBD2 TRBV19 few CASSTLAGATDTQYF TGTGCCAGTAGTACATTAGCGGGAGCCACAGATACGCAGTATTTT
TRBJ2-4 - TRBV7-3 - CASSLVEEYF TGTGCCAGCAGCTTAGTAGAGGAGTACTTC
TRBJ1-2 - TRBV7-3 - CASSNGGGYTF TGTGCCAGCAGCAACGGAGGGGGCTACACCTTC
TRBJ2-6 - TRBV7-2 - CASSLAGLARGGANVLTF TGTGCCAGCAGCTTAGCCGGGCTAGCGCGAGGGGGGGCCAACGTCCTGACTTTC